This T cell receptor (beta chain) was sequenced during a study of blood T cell repertoires in COVID-19. Study information: The origin of the acute and convalescent COVID-19 samples was the United States, Italy and Spain. Sources were T cells, B-cell-depleted T cells, or PBMCs; the material itself was cDNA or gDNA.

CDR1 and CDR2 (germline): WNHNN, SYGVQD (reference sequence). V lost 0 bases, J lost 7 bases, and 9 bases lay in between. This CDR3 comprises 13 residues. Original processing methods: Estimates of nucleated cell counts were drawn from the amplification of reference gene primers. Libraries were prepared by immunoSEQ multiplex PCR; TCRdb keeps only in-frame clonotypes and omits some of them. V and J calls and clone size are copied from that table; D and trimming were computed from the DNA. Among some 180,000 clones listed, around 82% were seen once. The receptor was isolated from a woman in her seventies who had recovered from COVID-19. The sample consisted of peripheral blood. This chain connects TRBV10-1 to TRBJ2-5, with no clear D. The CDR3 sequence: CASSESPVGTQYF. CDR3 coding DNA: TGCGCCAGCAGTGAGTCCCCGGTCGGGACCCAGTACTTC.